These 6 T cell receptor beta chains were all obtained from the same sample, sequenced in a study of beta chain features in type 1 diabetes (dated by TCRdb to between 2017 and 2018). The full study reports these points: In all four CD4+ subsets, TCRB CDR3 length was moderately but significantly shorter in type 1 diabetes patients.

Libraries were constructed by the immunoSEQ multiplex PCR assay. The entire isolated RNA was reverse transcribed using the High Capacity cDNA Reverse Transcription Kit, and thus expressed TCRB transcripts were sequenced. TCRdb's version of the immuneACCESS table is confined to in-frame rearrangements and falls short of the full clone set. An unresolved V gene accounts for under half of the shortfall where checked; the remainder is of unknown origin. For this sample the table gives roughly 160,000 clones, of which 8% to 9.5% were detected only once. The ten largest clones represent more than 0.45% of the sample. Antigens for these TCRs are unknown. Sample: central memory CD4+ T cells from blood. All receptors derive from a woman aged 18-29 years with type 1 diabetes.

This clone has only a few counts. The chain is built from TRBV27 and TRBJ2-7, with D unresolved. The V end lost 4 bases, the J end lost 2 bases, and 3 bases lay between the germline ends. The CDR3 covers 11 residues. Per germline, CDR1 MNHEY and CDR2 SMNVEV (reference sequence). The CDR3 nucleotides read TGTGCCAGCAGTTCAACCTACGAGCAGTACTTC. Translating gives CASSSTYEQYF.

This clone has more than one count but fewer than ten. The CDR3 protein is CASSARTGGDYGYTF. The CDR3 coding sequence is TGCGCCAGCAGCGCAAGGACAGGGGGCGACTATGGCTACACCTTC. The genes are TRBV5-1 and TRBJ1-2; 11 bases match TRBD1. The CDR3 extends over 15 amino acids. CDR1 is SGHRS, CDR2 YFSETQ, per germline. Losses at the gene ends were 4 bases for V and 3 bases for J; bases not matched to a gene: 5.

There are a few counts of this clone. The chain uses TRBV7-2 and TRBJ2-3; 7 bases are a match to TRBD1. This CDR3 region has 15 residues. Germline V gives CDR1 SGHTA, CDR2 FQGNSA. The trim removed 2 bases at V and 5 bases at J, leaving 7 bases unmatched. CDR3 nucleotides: TGTGCCAGCAGCTTAAGAGGGGGCCAAAAAGATACGCAGTATTTT. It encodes CASSLRGGQKDTQYF. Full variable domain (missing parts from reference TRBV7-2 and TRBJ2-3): GAGVSQSPSNKVTEKGKDVELRCDPISGHTALYWYRQSLGQGLEFLIYFQGNSAPDKSGLPSDRFSAERTGGSVSTLTIQRTQQEDSAVYLCASSLRGGQKDTQYFGPGTRLTVL.

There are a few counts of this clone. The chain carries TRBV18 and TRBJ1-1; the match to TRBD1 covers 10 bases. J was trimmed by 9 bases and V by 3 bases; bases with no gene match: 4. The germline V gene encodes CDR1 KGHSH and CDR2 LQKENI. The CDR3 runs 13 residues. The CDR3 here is CASSPEGQGKAFF. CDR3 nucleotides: TGTGCCAGCTCACCCGAGGGACAGGGGAAAGCTTTCTTT.

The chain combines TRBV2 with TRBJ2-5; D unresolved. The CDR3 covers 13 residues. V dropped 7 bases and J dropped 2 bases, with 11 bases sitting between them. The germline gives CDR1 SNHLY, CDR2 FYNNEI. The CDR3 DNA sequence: TGTGCCAGCAACCTCAACATACAAGAGACCCAGTACTTC. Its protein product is CASNLNIQETQYF. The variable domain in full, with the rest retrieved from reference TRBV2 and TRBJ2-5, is EPEVTQTPSHQVTQMGQEVILRCVPISNHLYFYWYRQILGQKVEFLVSFYNNEISEKSEIFDDQFSVERPDGSNFTLKIRSTKLEDSAMYFCASNLNIQETQYFGPGTRLLVL.

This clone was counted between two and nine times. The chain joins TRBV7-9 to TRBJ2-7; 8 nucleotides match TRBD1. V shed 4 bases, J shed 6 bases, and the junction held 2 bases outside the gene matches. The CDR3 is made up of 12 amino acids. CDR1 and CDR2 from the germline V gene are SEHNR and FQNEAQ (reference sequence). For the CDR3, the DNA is TGTGCCAGCAGCTCCGGACAGGGCGAGCAGTACTTC. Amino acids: CASSSGQGEQYF.